This T cell receptor beta chain was recovered during a study of OX40 agonist ivuxolimab in advanced cancers. Study in general: The patients' treatment was ivuxolimab, an agonistic anti-OX40 (CD134) antibody. Patients with prior anti-PD-1, anti-PD-L1 or anti-CTLA-4 therapy were eligible; roughly 41% had some.

Repertoires were generated with immunoSEQ multiplex PCR, while TCRdb's copy carries only in-frame clones and drops some. The sample has about 73,000 clones; approximately 79% are singletons. Whole-study findings and limits: It was also the case that some nonresponders had low normalized T-cell clonal expansion.

The CDR3 consists of 14 residues. Germline CDR1 is LGHNA and CDR2 is YSLEER. V dropped 0 bases and J dropped 7 bases, with 10 bases sitting between them. Notes on this clone: Its specificity is not known.

Samples were taken at baseline and on day 1 of cycles 4 and 7. This rearrangement joins TRBV4-3 to TRBJ2-1; D is unresolved. The source of this sequence is an adult with an advanced solid tumor such as melanoma, head and neck, liver or kidney cancer. The source was CD4+ or CD8+ T cells sorted from blood, collected in a trial of the OX40 agonist ivuxolimab. Here the CDR3 reads CASSQEGYGNEQFF. In nucleotides, the CDR3 is TGCGCCAGCAGCCAAGAGGGGTACGGGAATGAGCAGTTCTTC.